These 25 T cell receptor beta chains share one sample of origin, sequenced in a study of cytomegalovirus exposure and HLA in healthy donors. The PCR contained 60 Vbeta and 13 Jbeta primers. Only in-frame clones appear in the TCRdb table, and some are missing; sequencing was by immunoSEQ multiplex PCR. The sample consists of under 85,000 clones, 78% of them appearing once. Sequencing was done on a sample of PBMCs. These receptors all come from a man aged 35 to 55 in good health and CMV-seronegative.

The chain joins TRBV6-6 to TRBJ2-1; 13 nucleotides agree with TRBD2. The germline V gene encodes CDR1 MNHNY and CDR2 SVGAGI (reference sequence). V was pared by 6 bases and J by 12 bases, with 2 bases of the junction left unmatched. CDR3 length equals 12 residues. The CDR3 bases are TGTGCCAGCAGAAGACTAGCGGGAGGGCAGTTCTTC. This codes for CASRRLAGGQFF.

The chain joins TRBV7-5 to TRBJ1-5. TRBV7-5 is classified as a pseudogene. The CDR3 covers 17 residues. The DNA of the CDR3 is TGTGCCAGAAGCTTATATTTTGGGGGGGGTCATAATCAGCCCCAGCATTTT. It encodes CARSLYFGGGHNQPQHF.

The chain couples TRBV30 to TRBJ2-2; TRBD1 matches at 8 bases. CDR1 is GTSNPN, CDR2 SVGIG, per germline (reference sequence). The V and J ends lost 5 bases and 5 bases, in that order; junction bases with no gene match: 1. This CDR3 comprises 12 residues. CDR3 loop: CAWGQGTGELFF. In nucleotides, the CDR3 is TGTGCCTGGGGACAGGGAACCGGGGAGCTGTTTTTT.

The rearrangement uses TRBV7-2 and TRBJ2-5, with D unresolved. V was shortened by 1 base and J by 1 base, with 10 bases between the two germline ends. This CDR3 is built from 15 residues. Germline assignment: CDR1 SGHTA and CDR2 FQGNSA. In DNA, the CDR3 is TGTGCCAGCAGCTTAGTCGTCCAGGCCCAAGAGACCCAGTACTTC. Protein: CASSLVVQAQETQYF. The whole variable domain, remainder taken from reference TRBV7-2 and TRBJ2-5, is GAGVSQSPSNKVTEKGKDVELRCDPISGHTALYWYRQSLGQGLEFLIYFQGNSAPDKSGLPSDRFSAERTGGSVSTLTIQRTQQEDSAVYLCASSLVVQAQETQYFGPGTRLLVL.

The chain recombines TRBV5-1 with TRBJ2-7; 8 nucleotides line up with TRBD2. The ends lost 0 bases at V and 1 base at J; junction bases unmatched: 6. This CDR3 comprises 16 residues. Per germline, CDR1 SGHRS and CDR2 YFSETQ. DNA for the CDR3: TGCGCCAGCAGCTTGGCCGGGACTAGGTCGTCCTACGAGCAGTACTTC. Its translation: CASSLAGTRSSYEQYF. The full variable domain, with the rest looked up from reference TRBV5-1 and TRBJ2-7, is KAGVTQTPRYLIKTRGQQVTLSCSPISGHRSVSWYQQTPGQGLQFLFEYFSETQRNKGNFPGRFSGRQFSNSRSEMNVSTLELGDSALYLCASSLAGTRSSYEQYFGPGTRLTVT.

The gene calls are TRBV11-3 and TRBJ2-1; 8 nucleotides line up with TRBD2. The CDR3 consists of 15 residues. Germline V gene sequence: CDR1 SGHNT, CDR2 YENEEA. V was clipped by 4 bases and J by 10 bases; unmatched bases: 12. The CDR3 here is CASSSGLRLAGEQFF. DNA for the CDR3: TGTGCCAGCAGCTCTGGGCTAAGGCTAGCGGGCGAGCAGTTCTTC.

The sample holds a few counts of this clone. The chain is built from TRBV5-8 and TRBJ1-4; D ambiguous. Germline V lookup: CDR1 SGHTS, CDR2 YDEGEE. The V gene lost 2 bases and the J gene lost 0 bases, with 11 bases spanning the gap. The CDR3 contains 16 residues. The chain's CDR3 is CASSLFLGATNEKLFF. CDR3 in DNA: TGTGCCAGCAGCTTATTCCTGGGAGCAACTAATGAAAAACTGTTTTTT.

The chain couples TRBV7-3 to TRBJ2-1; TRBD2 matches at 11 bases. Germline V lookup: CDR1 SGHTA, CDR2 FQGTGA. The CDR3 is 17 amino acids. V shed 1 base, J shed 3 bases, and the junction held 5 bases outside the gene matches. CDR3 sequence (DNA): TGTGCCAGCAGCTTAAATAGCGGGAGGGCCAGCTACAATGAGCAGTTCTTC. It encodes CASSLNSGRASYNEQFF.

A word on this clone: At the DNA level, this CDR3 is encoded by other sequences in the same sample as well. The chain employs TRBV7-3 and TRBJ2-1; 11 bases map to TRBD2. V lost 5 bases, J lost 4 bases, and 4 bases stayed unmatched. Per the germline V gene, CDR1 is SGHTA and CDR2 is FQGTGA. The CDR3 totals 15 residues. CDR3: CASSATSGSYNEQFF. CDR3 DNA sequence: TGTGCCAGCAGCGCCACTAGCGGGAGTTACAATGAGCAGTTCTTC. The whole variable domain, remainder taken from reference TRBV7-3 and TRBJ2-1, is GAGVSQTPSNKVTEKGKYVELRCDPISGHTALYWYRQSLGQGPEFLIYFQGTGAADDSGLPNDRFFAVRPEGSVSTLKIQRTERGDSAVYLCASSATSGSYNEQFFGPGTRLTVL.

This sequence joins TRBV12-5 and TRBJ2-2; TRBD2 matches 8 bases. This CDR3 region has 15 residues. Looked up from germline, CDR1 is LGHNT and CDR2 is FRNRAP. Germline trimming cut 6 bases from V and 3 bases from J; bases unmatched to any gene: 6. CDR3 loop: CASGPGGAYTGELFF. CDR3 DNA: TGTGCTAGTGGCCCGGGGGGGGCCTACACCGGGGAGCTGTTTTTT.

This chain links TRBV20-1 with TRBJ1-1; no firm D call. Germline V CDR1 and CDR2: DFQATT, SNEGSKA (reference sequence). Trimming stripped 3 bases from V and 3 bases from J, with 5 bases between. The CDR3 spans 11 residues. CDR3 DNA sequence: TGCAGTGCTAGGAGGGACACTGAAGCTTTCTTT. This gives the protein CSARRDTEAFF.

The V gene is TRBV11-2, the J gene TRBJ1-1; 9 positions agree with TRBD1. The CDR3 sequence is 15 residues long. CDR1 and CDR2 (germline): SGHAT, FQNNGV. The junction had 2 bases not matched to a gene; V was cut back by 2 bases and J by 1 base. For the CDR3, the DNA is TGTGCCAGCAGCTTAACGGACAGGGGGAACACTGAAGCTTTCTTT. This encodes CASSLTDRGNTEAFF.

The V gene is TRBV7-8, the J gene TRBJ1-3, with 8 nucleotides matching TRBD1. Germline lookup yields CDR1 SGHVS and CDR2 FQNEAQ. Losses at the gene ends were 5 bases for V and 0 bases for J; bases not matched to a gene: 0. There are 14 residues in the CDR3. This chain's CDR3 is CASSDRGSGNTIYF. The DNA of the CDR3 is TGTGCCAGCAGCGACAGGGGCTCTGGAAACACCATATATTTT.

This clone was counted only a few times. The V and J genes are TRBV5-1 and TRBJ2-5, with TRBD2 matching 7 bases. Trimming removed 0 bases from V and 5 bases from J; junction bases left unmatched: 7. Germline-derived CDR1 and CDR2 are SGHRS and YFSETQ. The CDR3 totals 15 residues. The CDR3 loop reads CASSLDGGSEETQYF. In DNA form, the CDR3 reads TGCGCCAGCAGCTTGGACGGCGGGAGTGAGGAGACCCAGTACTTC.

This clone was observed a single time. This chain links TRBV18 with TRBJ2-4; 8 nucleotides align to TRBD1. Germline loops: CDR1 KGHSH, CDR2 LQKENI. The CDR3 runs to 14 residues. With 3 bases clipped from V and 8 bases from J, the junction kept 6 bases outside the gene matches. CDR3 in amino acids: CASSPGTGTDIQYF. The CDR3 nucleotides read TGTGCCAGCTCACCTGGGACAGGCACGGACATTCAGTACTTC.

The chain carries TRBV12-5 and TRBJ2-1; the D gene is possibly TRBD2 (6 bases). V was clipped by 0 bases and J by 9 bases, with 9 bases between them. The CDR3 runs to 13 residues. Germline CDR1 and CDR2: LGHNT and FRNRAP. DNA for the CDR3: TGTGCTAGTGGTTTGGTGCTAGCGCGTGAGCAGTTCTTC. Its translation: CASGLVLAREQFF.

The chain is built from TRBV11-2 and TRBJ1-3; D gene uncertain. The V gene's germline CDR1 is SGHAT and CDR2 FQNNGV. Trimming removed 6 bases at V and 0 bases at J, with 15 bases between. This CDR3 has 16 amino acids. In DNA form, the CDR3 reads TGTGCCAGCAGTTCCGCGGGCGCGAGCTCTGGAAACACCATATATTTT. Translated, it gives CASSSAGASSGNTIYF. The whole variable domain, remainder taken from reference TRBV11-2 and TRBJ1-3, is EAGVAQSPRYKIIEKRQSVAFWCNPISGHATLYWYQQILGQGPKLLIQFQNNGVVDDSQLPKDRFSAERLKGVDSTLKIQPAKLEDSAVYLCASSSAGASSGNTIYFGEGSWLTVV.

This clone was found a few times. This rearrangement joins TRBV7-9 to TRBJ2-7; D may be TRBD1 (5 bases). CDR3 length: 15 amino acids. Germline CDR1 and CDR2: SEHNR and FQNEAQ (reference sequence). Trimming removed 3 bases from V and 2 bases from J, with 14 bases in between. As DNA, the CDR3 is TGTGCCAGCAGCTTTCCCGAAAAAGGGGCCTACGAGCAGTACTTC. It specifies CASSFPEKGAYEQYF.

This clone has only a few counts. The chain uses TRBV5-4 and TRBJ2-2; TRBD2 agrees at 9 bases. The CDR3 totals 14 residues. Germline values: CDR1 SGHNT, CDR2 YYREEE (reference sequence). Losses at the gene ends were 4 bases for V and 3 bases for J; bases not matched to a gene: 1. Here the CDR3 DNA reads TGTGCCAGCAGCCGGACTAGCGACACCGGGGAGCTGTTTTTT. This gives the protein CASSRTSDTGELFF.

This clone was counted between two and nine times. This sequence joins TRBV9 and TRBJ2-2, with 8 bases matching TRBD2. The CDR3 covers 15 residues. After removal of 2 bases from V and 3 bases from J, the junction contained 3 bases not matched to a gene. CDR1 is SGDLS, CDR2 YYNGEE, per germline. CDR3 protein: CASSVGTSHTGELFF. The CDR3 region has the DNA TGTGCCAGCAGCGTGGGGACTAGTCACACCGGGGAGCTGTTTTTT.

The genes are TRBV2 and TRBJ1-6; the D gene is possibly TRBD1 (6 bases). This CDR3 has 16 residues. Germline CDR1 is SNHLY and CDR2 is FYNNEI. Trimming removed 2 bases at V and 2 bases at J, with 10 bases between. For the CDR3, the DNA is TGTGCCAGCAGTGAACAGGGGCGGCCCTATAATTCACCCCTCCACTTT. This translates into CASSEQGRPYNSPLHF.

V is TRBV7-8 and J is TRBJ2-5; unclear D gene. Per germline, CDR1 SGHVS and CDR2 FQNEAQ. The CDR3 is 14 amino acids. Trimming took off 4 bases at V and 5 bases at J, with 14 bases between the two ends. The DNA of the CDR3 is TGTGCCAGCAGCTCGTCCCAGGTAGTGGAGACCCAGTACTTC. This gives the protein CASSSSQVVETQYF.

The chain links TRBV7-2 to TRBJ2-5, with 7 bases fitting TRBD2. This CDR3 is built from 15 residues. V lost 0 bases, J lost 4 bases, and 5 bases stayed unmatched. Germline assignment: CDR1 SGHTA and CDR2 FQGNSA. CDR3 coding DNA: TGTGCCAGCAGCTTAGCCTCGAGCGGGATAGAGACCCAGTACTTC. Translating it yields CASSLASSGIETQYF.

This clone occurred a few times. The chain has TRBV5-5 and TRBJ2-2; TRBD2 agrees at 9 bases. V lost 0 bases and J lost 5; bases outside the gene matches: 2. The length of the CDR3 is 15 residues. Germline V lookup: CDR1 SGHKS, CDR2 YYEKEE (reference sequence). CDR3 protein: CASSLGLAGTGELFF. CDR3 nucleotide sequence: TGTGCCAGCAGCTTGGGCCTAGCGGGGACCGGGGAGCTGTTTTTT.

Worth noting for this clone: Mismatch with germline at one junction end may stem from a read error. The chain links TRBV28 to TRBJ2-1; 7 nucleotides agree with TRBD1. Per the germline V gene, CDR1 is MDHEN and CDR2 is SYDVKM. The CDR3 has 15 residues. For the CDR3, the DNA is TGTGCCAGCAGGTCCGGGACAGATTTCTACAATGAGCAGCTCTTC. The encoded protein is CASRSGTDFYNEQLF.